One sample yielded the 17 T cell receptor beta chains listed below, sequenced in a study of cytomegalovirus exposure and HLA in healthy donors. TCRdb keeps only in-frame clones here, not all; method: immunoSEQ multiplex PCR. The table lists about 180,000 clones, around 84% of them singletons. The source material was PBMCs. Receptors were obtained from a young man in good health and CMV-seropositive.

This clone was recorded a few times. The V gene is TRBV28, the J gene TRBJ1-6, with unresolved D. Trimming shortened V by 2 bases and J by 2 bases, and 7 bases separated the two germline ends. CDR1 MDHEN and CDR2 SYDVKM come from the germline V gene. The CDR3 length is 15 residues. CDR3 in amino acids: CASSLPDPYNSPLHF. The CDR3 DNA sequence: TGTGCCAGCAGTTTACCAGATCCCTATAATTCACCCCTCCACTTT.

The CDR3 is CASRLSDRGGTDTQYF. CDR3 DNA: TGTGCCAGCAGACTCTCCGACAGGGGAGGCACAGATACGCAGTATTTT. This chain joins TRBV27 and TRBJ2-3; 8 nucleotides line up with TRBD1. Germline V CDR1 and CDR2: MNHEY, SMNVEV (reference sequence). V trimming: 6 bases; J trimming: 1 base; junction bases outside the gene matches: 9. This CDR3 has 16 amino acids.

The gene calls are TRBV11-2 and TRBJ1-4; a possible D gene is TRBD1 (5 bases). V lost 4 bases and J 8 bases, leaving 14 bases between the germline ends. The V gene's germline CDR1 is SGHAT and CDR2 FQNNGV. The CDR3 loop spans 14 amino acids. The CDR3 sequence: CASSSGAGGEKLFF. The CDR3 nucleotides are TGTGCCAGCAGCTCCGGGGCCGGGGGGGAAAAACTGTTTTTT.

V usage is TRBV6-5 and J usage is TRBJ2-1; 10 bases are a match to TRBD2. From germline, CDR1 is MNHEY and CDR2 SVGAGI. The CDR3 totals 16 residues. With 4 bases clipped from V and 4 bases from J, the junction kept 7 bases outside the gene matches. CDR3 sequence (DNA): TGTGCCAGCAGTTTCCATAGCGGGAGGCTTTACAATGAGCAGTTCTTC. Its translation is CASSFHSGRLYNEQFF.

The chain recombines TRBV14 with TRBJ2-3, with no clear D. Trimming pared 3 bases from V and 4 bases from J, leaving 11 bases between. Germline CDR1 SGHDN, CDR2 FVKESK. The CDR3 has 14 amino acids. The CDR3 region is CASSHERAADTQYF. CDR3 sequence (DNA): TGTGCCAGCAGCCATGAAAGAGCTGCAGATACGCAGTATTTT.

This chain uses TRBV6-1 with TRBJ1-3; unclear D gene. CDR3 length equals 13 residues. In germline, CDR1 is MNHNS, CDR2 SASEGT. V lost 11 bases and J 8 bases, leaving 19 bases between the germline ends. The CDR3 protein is CASGKSGRDTIYF. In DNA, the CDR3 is TGTGCCTCCGGTAAGAGTGGCCGGGACACCATATATTTT.

CDR3 nucleotide sequence: TGTGCCAGCAGTTTAGAGGGGGCCACAGGGTCACCCCTCCACTTT. Residues: CASSLEGATGSPLHF. The chain recombines TRBV28 with TRBJ1-6, with 7 bases fitting TRBD1. The CDR3 contains 15 residues. CDR1 is MDHEN, CDR2 SYDVKM, per germline. With V trimmed by 2 bases and J by 10 bases, 8 bases remained unmatched.

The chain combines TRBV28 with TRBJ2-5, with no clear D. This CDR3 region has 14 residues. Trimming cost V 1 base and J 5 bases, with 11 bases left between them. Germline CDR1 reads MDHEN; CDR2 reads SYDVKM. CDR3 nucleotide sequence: TGTGCCAGCAGTTTATCCCACCTAACGGAGACCCAGTACTTC. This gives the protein CASSLSHLTETQYF.

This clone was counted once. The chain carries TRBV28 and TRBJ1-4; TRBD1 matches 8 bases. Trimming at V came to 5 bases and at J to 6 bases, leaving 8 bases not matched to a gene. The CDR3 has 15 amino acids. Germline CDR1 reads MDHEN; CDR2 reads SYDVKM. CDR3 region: CASSPQGAGDEKLFF. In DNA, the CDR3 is TGTGCCAGCAGTCCGCAGGGGGCGGGGGATGAAAAACTGTTTTTT.

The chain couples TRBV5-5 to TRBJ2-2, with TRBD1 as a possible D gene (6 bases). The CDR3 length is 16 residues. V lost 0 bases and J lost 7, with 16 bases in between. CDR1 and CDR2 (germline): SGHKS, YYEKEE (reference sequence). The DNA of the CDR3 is TGTGCCAGCAGCTTGGCCGGGGCAGGGGTGTACGGGGAGCTGTTTTTT. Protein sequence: CASSLAGAGVYGELFF.

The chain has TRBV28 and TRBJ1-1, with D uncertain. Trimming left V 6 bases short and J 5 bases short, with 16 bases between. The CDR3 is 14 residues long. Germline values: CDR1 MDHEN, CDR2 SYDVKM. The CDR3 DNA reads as TGTGCCAGCAGACGGGGAGGGAGTGAGACTGAAGCTTTCTTT. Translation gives CASRRGGSETEAFF. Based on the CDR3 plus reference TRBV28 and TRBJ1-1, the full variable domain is DVKVTQSSRYLVKRTGEKVFLECVQDMDHENMFWYRQDPGLGLRLIYFSYDVKMKEKGDIPEGYSVSREKKERFSLILESASTNQTSMYLCASRRGGSETEAFFGQGTRLTVV.

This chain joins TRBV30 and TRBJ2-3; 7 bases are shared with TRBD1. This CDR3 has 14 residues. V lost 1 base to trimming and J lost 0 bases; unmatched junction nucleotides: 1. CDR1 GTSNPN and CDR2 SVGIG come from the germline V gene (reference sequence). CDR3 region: CAWSGGQSTDTQYF. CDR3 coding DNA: TGTGCCTGGAGTGGGGGACAGAGCACAGATACGCAGTATTTT.

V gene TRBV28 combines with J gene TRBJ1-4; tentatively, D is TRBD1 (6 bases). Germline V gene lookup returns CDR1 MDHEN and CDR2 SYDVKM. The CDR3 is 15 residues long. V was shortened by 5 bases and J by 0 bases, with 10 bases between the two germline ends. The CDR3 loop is CASSRGQTTNEKLFF. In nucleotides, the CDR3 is TGTGCCAGCAGTAGAGGACAGACAACTAATGAAAAACTGTTTTTT.

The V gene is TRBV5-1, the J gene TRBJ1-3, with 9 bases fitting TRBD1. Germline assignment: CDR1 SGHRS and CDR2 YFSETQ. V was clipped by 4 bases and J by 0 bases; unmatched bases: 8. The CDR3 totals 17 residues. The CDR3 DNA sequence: TGCGCCAGCAGCGAGACCGGGACAGGGAACTCTGGAAACACCATATATTTT. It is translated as CASSETGTGNSGNTIYF.

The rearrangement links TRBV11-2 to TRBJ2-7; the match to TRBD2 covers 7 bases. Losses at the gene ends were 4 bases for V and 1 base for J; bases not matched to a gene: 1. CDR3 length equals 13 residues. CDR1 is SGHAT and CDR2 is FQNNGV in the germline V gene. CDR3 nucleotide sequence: TGTGCCAGCAGCTGGGGGGGGTCCTACGAGCAGTACTTC. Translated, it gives CASSWGGSYEQYF.

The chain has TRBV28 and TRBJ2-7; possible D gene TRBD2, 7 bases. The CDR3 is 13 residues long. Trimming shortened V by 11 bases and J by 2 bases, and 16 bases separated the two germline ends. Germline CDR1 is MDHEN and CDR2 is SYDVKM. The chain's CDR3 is CACLGGAPYEQYF. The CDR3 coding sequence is TGTGCCTGCCTAGGGGGGGCCCCCTACGAGCAGTACTTC.

CDR3 sequence reads: CASSIKRESPYEQYF. The CDR3 DNA follows: TGTGCCAGCAGTATAAAGCGGGAGTCACCCTACGAGCAGTACTTC. J is TRBJ2-7 and V is TRBV6-4; 8 nucleotides line up with TRBD2. CDR1 is MRHNA and CDR2 is SNTAGT in the germline V gene. The CDR3 spans 15 residues. The V segment lost 5 bases and the J segment 2 bases; nucleotides outside the gene matches: 8.